This T cell receptor (beta chain) was observed in a study of blood T cells in healthy people across ages. Losses at the gene ends were 7 bases for V and 2 bases for J; bases not matched to a gene: 10. In germline, CDR1 is SGHAT, CDR2 FQNNGV. The CDR3 length is 15 residues. Study results and limitations: Unsorted PBMCs prevented conclusive naive versus antigen-experienced comparison. Across the age range, TCR beta diversity per million T cells fell in a roughly linear way. Long-lived donors exceeded aged donors in naive CD4+ cells and diversity.

To note about this clonotype: Its antigen is not identified.

Primed by a sample-barcoded 5' primer and a J-beta primer mix, a second PCR proceeded for about 7 to 11 cycles. Each TCR beta cDNA got a 12-nucleotide random molecular identifier. TCRdb independently ran MiXCR on the 5' RACE reads; one entry per CDR3 protein. Of fewer than 800,000 distinct CDR3 sequences in the sample, more than 20% were seen once. The V call is TRBV11-2, the J call TRBJ2-5; 7 bases map to TRBD1. The sequenced material came from blood. This TCR was sampled from a man in his sixties or seventies in good health. The CDR3 nucleotides read TGTGCCAGCACCAAGCTTTCAGGGGGACAAGAGACCCAGTACTTC. Encoded protein: CASTKLSGGQETQYF. The whole variable domain, filled in from reference TRBV11-2 and TRBJ2-5, reads EAGVAQSPRYKIIEKRQSVAFWCNPISGHATLYWYQQILGQGPKLLIQFQNNGVVDDSQLPKDRFSAERLKGVDSTLKIQPAKLEDSAVYLCASTKLSGGQETQYFGPGTRLLVL.